This T cell receptor (beta chain) came from a study of blood T cell repertoires in COVID-19. Study summary: Sample material is recorded as cDNA or gDNA derived from T cells, B-cell-depleted T cells, or PBMCs.

Authors' processing steps: Quantification of nucleated cells was approximated via reference gene primer amplification. The table came from immunoSEQ multiplex PCR; TCRdb's copy has only in-frame clones and leaves some out. V and J calls and clone size are as listed in that table; D and trimming were resolved from the DNA. The sample lists around 36,000 clones; 75% to 90% were seen once. V was clipped by 0 bases and J by 10 bases; unmatched bases: 17. Germline CDR1 is LNHNV and CDR2 is YYDKDF (reference sequence). The CDR3 has 19 amino acids. This TCR derives from a human donor in a cohort sampled during active COVID-19. Sequencing input: peripheral blood. The V and J genes are TRBV15 and TRBJ2-1; 11 bases are shared with TRBD2. CDR3 nucleotide sequence: TGTGCCACCAGCAGAGATCGCGTGGGGTCTAGCGGGGGGTATATGGAGCAGTTCTTC. It is translated as CATSRDRVGSSGGYMEQFF. The complete variable domain, with remaining parts taken from reference TRBV15 and TRBJ2-1, reads DAMVIQNPRYQVTQFGKPVTLSCSQTLNHNVMYWYQQKSSQAPKLLFHYYDKDFNNEADTPDNFQSRRPNTSFCFLDIRSPGLGDTAMYLCATSRDRVGSSGGYMEQFFGPGTRLTVL.